This TCR beta chain was identified during a study of T cell repertoires in aging, cancer and after chemotherapy. TCR beta rearrangements were amplified from peripheral blood genomic DNA. The CDR3 totals 14 residues. The germline CDR1 and CDR2 sequences are MNHEY and SMNVEV (reference sequence). Deletions cut 3 bases from V and 2 bases from J, with 8 bases between. TRB rearrangements spanning V, D and J were amplified using mixed TRB-A/B primers. MiXCR, applied by TCRdb to the multiplex PCR reads, yields one record per CDR3 protein. The sample records some 1,300 distinct CDR3 sequences, roughly a fifth being singletons.

V is TRBV27 and J is TRBJ1-5; D not certain. This TCR was recovered from a human donor with a solid tumor. The sequenced sample was blood. Written as DNA, the CDR3 is TGTGCCAGCAGTTTGAGGGATGGCAATCAGCCCCAGCATTTT. Amino acids: CASSLRDGNQPQHF.